Below, 21 T cell receptor beta chains from the same sample are listed, as sequenced in a study of T cell responses to AZD1222 COVID-19 vaccine (dated by TCRdb to the early 2020s). The time point label corresponds to: baseline before first vaccination. Taken with the paper, the label for treatment or condition translates to: meningococcal conjugate vaccine given as trial control. The method was the immunoSEQ multiplex PCR assay. Drawn from immuneACCESS, this table holds only the in-frame rearrangements with V and J called that TCRdb kept. Clones are partly lost; checked studies trace under half to an unresolved V gene and leave the rest unexplained. In this sample the table shows some 72,000 clones, roughly 94% of which occur a single time. Approximately 6.6% of the sample lies in the top ten. Sequenced material: peripheral blood, taken on day 0 of MenACWY control vaccination. Every receptor here comes from an adult in good health.

V gene TRBV14 combines with J gene TRBJ2-1, with 9 bases aligning to TRBD2. The CDR3 length is 15 residues. The V gene's germline CDR1 is SGHDN and CDR2 FVKESK. V gave up 4 bases and J gave up 0 bases; unmatched junction bases: 1. CDR3 sequence: CASSLSGSSYNEQFF. DNA for the CDR3: TGTGCCAGCAGCCTTAGCGGGAGCTCCTACAATGAGCAGTTCTTC.

The J gene is TRBJ2-2, the V gene TRBV7-2; 7 bases are a match to TRBD2. The CDR3 totals 15 residues. The ends lost 4 bases at V and 2 bases at J; junction bases unmatched: 4. Germline V gene lookup returns CDR1 SGHTA and CDR2 FQGNSA. The CDR3 DNA sequence: TGTGCCAGCAGCTCGGGCGGGAGTAACACCGGGGAGCTGTTTTTT. This sequence encodes CASSSGGSNTGELFF.

The genes are TRBV11-2 and TRBJ1-3; TRBD1 might be the D (6 bases). The length of the CDR3 is 15 residues. V was trimmed by 0 bases and J by 3 bases, leaving 9 bases between them. From germline, CDR1 is SGHAT and CDR2 FQNNGV. The CDR3 region is CASSLEQGVGNTIYF. The CDR3, as DNA: TGTGCCAGCAGCTTAGAACAGGGCGTTGGAAACACCATATATTTT.

This clone was picked up a small number of times. The chain combines TRBV5-8 with TRBJ1-3; D is unresolved. V dropped 1 base and J dropped 2 bases, with 10 bases sitting between them. This CDR3 contains 15 residues. Germline lookup yields CDR1 SGHTS and CDR2 YDEGEE. The CDR3, as DNA: TGTGCCAGCAGCTTGCGAGTTGTGGCTGGAAACACCATATATTTT. Protein product: CASSLRVVAGNTIYF.

CDR3 DNA: TGTGCCAGCAGCAACCAACAGGGGGCGAGTAATGAAAAACTGTTTTTT. Amino acid sequence: CASSNQQGASNEKLFF. This chain uses TRBV11-2 with TRBJ1-4; 9 nucleotides line up with TRBD1. J lost 4 bases, V lost 5 bases, and 8 bases had no gene match. CDR3 length: 16 residues. Germline values: CDR1 SGHAT, CDR2 FQNNGV.

The CDR3 bases are TGTGCCAGCAGCCAAGCCTATCTCGGCCTGAGCGGGAGTGCGCGGAATGAGCAGTTCTTC. This encodes CASSQAYLGLSGSARNEQFF. The V and J genes are TRBV3-1 (or the pseudogene TRBV3-2) and TRBJ2-1; 8 bases are a match to TRBD2. The CDR3 consists of 20 residues. CDR1 and CDR2 from the germline V gene are LGHDT and YNNKEL (reference sequence). Trimming at V came to 1 base and at J to 7 bases, leaving 21 bases not matched to a gene.

This clone was detected only once. This specimen includes other DNA sequences encoding the same CDR3. The chain has TRBV12-3 or TRBV12-4 and TRBJ2-3, with D perhaps TRBD1 (5 bases). The CDR3 is 13 amino acids. The germline V and J ends were trimmed by 2 bases and 3 bases, with 6 bases remaining between them. The DNA for the CDR3 is TGTGCCAGCAGTTTACAGGGAACAGATACGCAGTATTTT. Translation: CASSLQGTDTQYF.

This chain links TRBV12-3 or TRBV12-4 with TRBJ1-6; D ambiguous. The CDR3 consists of 13 residues. V shed 3 bases and J shed 7 bases, with 7 bases lying between them. CDR3 DNA sequence: TGTGCCAGCAGTTTGTCGAGAAATTCACCCCTCCACTTT. It yields the protein CASSLSRNSPLHF.

The chain combines TRBV7-9 with TRBJ2-5; D unresolved. V lost 2 bases, J lost 1 base, and 11 bases lay in between. The CDR3 loop spans 15 amino acids. The germline gives CDR1 SEHNR, CDR2 FQNEAQ (reference sequence). CDR3 residues: CASSLRSAFQETQYF. CDR3 nucleotide sequence: TGTGCCAGCAGCTTACGTTCAGCATTCCAAGAGACCCAGTACTTC.

This chain connects TRBV10-3 to TRBJ2-3; 8 bases line up with TRBD1. The CDR3 is 14 amino acids. Germline V CDR1 and CDR2: ENHRY, SYGVKD. V lost 8 bases, J lost 4 bases, and 8 bases stayed unmatched. CDR3 nucleotide sequence: TGTGCCATCGCCCCCACGACAGGGGCAGATACGCAGTATTTT. It yields the protein CAIAPTTGADTQYF.

The chain has TRBV27 and TRBJ1-6, with D unresolved. The CDR3 has 12 amino acids. Between the trimmed V and J ends, which lost 3 bases and 9 bases, there was a span of 6 bases. Germline V gene sequence: CDR1 MNHEY, CDR2 SMNVEV (reference sequence). Here the CDR3 reads CASSFTSSPLHF. CDR3 nucleotide sequence: TGTGCCAGCAGTTTTACGTCTTCACCCCTCCACTTT.

The chain has TRBV5-1 and TRBJ2-5; TRBD2 agrees at 8 bases. CDR3 size: 15 residues. Germline V gene lookup returns CDR1 SGHRS and CDR2 YFSETQ. Trimming cost V 0 bases and J 7 bases; bases outside gene matches: 8. Written as DNA, the CDR3 is TGCGCCAGCAGCTTGGCCGGGCAGCGGGAGCGGACCCAGTACTTC. This encodes CASSLAGQRERTQYF.

V usage is TRBV12-3 or TRBV12-4 and J usage is TRBJ1-1; a weak D match, TRBD1 (5 bases). This CDR3 contains 13 residues. Trimming shortened V by 7 bases and J by 3 bases, and 12 bases separated the two germline ends. CDR3 sequence: CASTQGSDTEAFF. CDR3 nucleotides: TGTGCCAGCACCCAGGGTTCTGACACTGAAGCTTTCTTT.

The chain combines TRBV11-2 with TRBJ1-5; D not certain. Germline assignment: CDR1 SGHAT and CDR2 FQNNGV. V was cut by 5 bases and J by 4 bases, with 6 bases left in between. The CDR3 totals 12 residues. CDR3 nucleotides: TGTGCCAGCAGCCAAGGGAATCAGCCCCAGCATTTT. This gives the protein CASSQGNQPQHF.

This clone appeared once. The chain is built from TRBV10-3 and TRBJ1-4, with a tentative D call TRBD1 (6 bases). There are 16 residues in the CDR3. CDR1 is ENHRY and CDR2 is SYGVKD in the germline V gene. The ends were cut back, 3 bases at V and 5 bases at J, with 16 bases in the middle. Here the CDR3 DNA reads TGTGCCATCAGTGATCCCGAACAGGGAAGGAATGAAAAACTGTTTTTT. Protein sequence: CAISDPEQGRNEKLFF.

The chain couples TRBV5-6 to TRBJ2-7, with D maybe TRBD2 (6 bases). This CDR3 contains 14 residues. Per the germline V gene, CDR1 is SGHDT and CDR2 is YYEEEE. Trimming shortened V by 4 bases and J by 4 bases, and 15 bases separated the two germline ends. The CDR3 spells CASSLEGLGYEQYF. Here the CDR3 DNA reads TGTGCCAGCAGCCTGGAGGGACTTGGATACGAGCAGTACTTC.

The genes are TRBV25-1 and TRBJ1-3, with D possibly being TRBD1 (6 bases). Trimming took off 6 bases at V and 0 bases at J, with 9 bases between the two ends. The CDR3 extends over 14 amino acids. From germline, CDR1 is MGHDK and CDR2 SYGVNS. CDR3 DNA: TGTGCCAGCAGGGGACAACTCTCTGGAAACACCATATATTTT. Translating it yields CASRGQLSGNTIYF.

The CDR3 sequence: CASSFGTENEQYF. CDR3 sequence (DNA): TGTGCCAGCAGTTTTGGGACTGAAAACGAGCAGTACTTC. This chain connects TRBV12-3 or TRBV12-4 to TRBJ2-7, with TRBD2 as a possible D gene (6 bases). CDR3 length equals 13 residues. V lost 3 bases and J 5 bases, leaving 11 bases between the germline ends.

The CDR3 protein is CASSLSGGAGEQYF. The CDR3 coding sequence is TGCGCCAGCAGCTTGTCAGGGGGCGCGGGGGAGCAGTACTTC. The chain uses TRBV5-1 and TRBJ2-7; the match to TRBD1 covers 8 bases. CDR1 is SGHRS, CDR2 YFSETQ, per germline. V shed 1 base and J 7 bases; nucleotides not matched to a gene: 7. The CDR3 contains 14 residues.

This rearrangement joins TRBV7-8 to TRBJ2-3; D is undetermined. The CDR3 has 14 amino acids. CDR1 is SGHVS, CDR2 FQNEAQ, per germline. The V gene lost 1 base and the J gene lost 6 bases, with 11 bases spanning the gap. The DNA for the CDR3 is TGTGCCAGCAGCTTAGACCACCAGGTCGATACGCAGTATTTT. Translation: CASSLDHQVDTQYF.

The chain uses TRBV10-2 and TRBJ2-7; possibly TRBD1 for D (8 bases). CDR3 size: 14 residues. Germline V CDR1 and CDR2: WSHSY, SAAADI. Trimming cost V 6 bases and J 6 bases, with 18 bases left between them. The CDR3 DNA reads as TGCGCCAGCAGAAACAGGGGGTCTAGCGGCGAGCAGTACTTC. This sequence encodes CASRNRGSSGEQYF.